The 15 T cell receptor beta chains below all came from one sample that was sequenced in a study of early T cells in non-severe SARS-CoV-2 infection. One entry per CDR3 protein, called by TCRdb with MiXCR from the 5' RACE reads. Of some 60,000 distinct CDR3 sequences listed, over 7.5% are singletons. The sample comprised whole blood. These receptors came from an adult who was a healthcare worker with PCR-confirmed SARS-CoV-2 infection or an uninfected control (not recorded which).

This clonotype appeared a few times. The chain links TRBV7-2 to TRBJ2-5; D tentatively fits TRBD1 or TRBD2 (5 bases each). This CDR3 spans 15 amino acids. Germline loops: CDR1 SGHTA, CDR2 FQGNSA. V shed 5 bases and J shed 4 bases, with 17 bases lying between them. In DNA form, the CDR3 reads TGTGCCAGCAGCCTTGCCTGGGACCCCACAGAGACCCAGTACTTC. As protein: CASSLAWDPTETQYF.

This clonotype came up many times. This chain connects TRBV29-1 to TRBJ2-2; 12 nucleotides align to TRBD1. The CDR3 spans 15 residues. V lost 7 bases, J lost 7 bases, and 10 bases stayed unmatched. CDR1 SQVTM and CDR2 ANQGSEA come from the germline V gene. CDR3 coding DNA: TGCAGCGGCTCGGGACAGGGGGCTTCTGGCGGGGAGCTGTTTTTT. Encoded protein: CSGSGQGASGGELFF.

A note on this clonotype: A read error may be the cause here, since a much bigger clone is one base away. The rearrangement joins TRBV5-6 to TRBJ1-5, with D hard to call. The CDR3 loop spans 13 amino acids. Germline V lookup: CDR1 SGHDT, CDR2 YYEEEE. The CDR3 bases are TGTTCCAGCAGCTTAAGAGGTGTCCAGCCCCAGCATTTT. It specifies CSSSLRGVQPQHF.

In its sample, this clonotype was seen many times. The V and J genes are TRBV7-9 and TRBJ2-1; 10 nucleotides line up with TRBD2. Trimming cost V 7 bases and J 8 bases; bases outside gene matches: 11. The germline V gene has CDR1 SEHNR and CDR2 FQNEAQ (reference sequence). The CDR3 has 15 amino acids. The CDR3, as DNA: TGTGCCAGCACCGAGATGGGACTAGCGAACGATGAGCAGTTCTTC. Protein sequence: CASTEMGLANDEQFF. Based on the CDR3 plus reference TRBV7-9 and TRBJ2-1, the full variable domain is DTGVSQNPRHKITKRGQNVTFRCDPISEHNRLYWYRQTLGQGPEFLTYFQNEAQLEKSRLLSDRFSAERPKGSFSTLEIQRTEQGDSAMYLCASTEMGLANDEQFFGPGTRLTVL.

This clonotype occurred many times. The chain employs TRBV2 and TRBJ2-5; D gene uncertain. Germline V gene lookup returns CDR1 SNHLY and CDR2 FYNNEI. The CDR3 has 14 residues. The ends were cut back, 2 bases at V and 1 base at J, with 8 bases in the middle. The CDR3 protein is CASSEQQTQETQYF. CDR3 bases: TGTGCCAGCAGTGAACAACAGACCCAAGAGACCCAGTACTTC.

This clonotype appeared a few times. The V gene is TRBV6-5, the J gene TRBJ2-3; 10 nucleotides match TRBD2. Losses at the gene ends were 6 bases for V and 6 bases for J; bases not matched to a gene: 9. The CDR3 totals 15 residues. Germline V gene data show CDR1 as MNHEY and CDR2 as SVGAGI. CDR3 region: CASSGTSVNRDTQYF. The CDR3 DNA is TGTGCCAGCAGCGGGACTAGCGTAAACCGGGATACGCAGTATTTT.

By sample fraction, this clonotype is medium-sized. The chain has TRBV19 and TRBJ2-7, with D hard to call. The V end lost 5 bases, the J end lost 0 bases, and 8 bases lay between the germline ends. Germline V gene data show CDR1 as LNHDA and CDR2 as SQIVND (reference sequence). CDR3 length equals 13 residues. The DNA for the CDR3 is TGTGCCAGTAGTGCCACAGTCTCCTACGAGCAGTACTTC. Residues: CASSATVSYEQYF.

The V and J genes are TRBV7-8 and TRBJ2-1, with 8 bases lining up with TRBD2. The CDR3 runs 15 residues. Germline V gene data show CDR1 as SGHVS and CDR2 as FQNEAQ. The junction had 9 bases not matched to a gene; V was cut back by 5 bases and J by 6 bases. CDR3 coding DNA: TGTGCCAGCAGCGAAGGGGGACTAGTTGGCAATGAGCAGTTCTTC. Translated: CASSEGGLVGNEQFF.

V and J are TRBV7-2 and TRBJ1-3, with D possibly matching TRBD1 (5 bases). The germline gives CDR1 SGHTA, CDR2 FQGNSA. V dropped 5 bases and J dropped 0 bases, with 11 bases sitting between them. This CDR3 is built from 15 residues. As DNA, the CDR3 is TGTGCCAGCAGCGCCGGGGGGTACTCTGGAAACACCATATATTTT. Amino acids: CASSAGGYSGNTIYF.

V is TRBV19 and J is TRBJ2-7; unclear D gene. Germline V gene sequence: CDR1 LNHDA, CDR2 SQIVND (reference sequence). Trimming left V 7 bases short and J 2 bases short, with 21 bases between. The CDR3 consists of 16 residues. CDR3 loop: CASTPYGPRAAYEQYF. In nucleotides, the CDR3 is TGTGCCAGTACCCCCTATGGGCCACGGGCGGCCTACGAGCAGTACTTC.

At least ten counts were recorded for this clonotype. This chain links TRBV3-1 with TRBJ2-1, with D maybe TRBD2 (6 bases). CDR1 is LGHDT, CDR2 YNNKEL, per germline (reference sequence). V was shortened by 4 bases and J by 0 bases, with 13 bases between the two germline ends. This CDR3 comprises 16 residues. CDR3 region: CASSPLAGSSYNEQFF. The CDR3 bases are TGTGCCAGCAGCCCCCTGGCGGGGAGCTCCTACAATGAGCAGTTCTTC.

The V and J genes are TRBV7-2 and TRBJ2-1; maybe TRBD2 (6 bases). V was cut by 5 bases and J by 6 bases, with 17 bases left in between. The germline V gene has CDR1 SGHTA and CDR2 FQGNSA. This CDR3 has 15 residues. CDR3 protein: CASSLWGEGPNEQFF. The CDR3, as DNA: TGTGCCAGCAGCCTCTGGGGGGAAGGACCCAATGAGCAGTTCTTC.

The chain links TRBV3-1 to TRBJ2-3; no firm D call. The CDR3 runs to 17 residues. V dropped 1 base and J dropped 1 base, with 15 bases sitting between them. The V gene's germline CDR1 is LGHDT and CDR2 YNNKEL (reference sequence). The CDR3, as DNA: TGTGCCAGCAGCCAAGCTGTCCTGGGCGTGGGCACAGATACGCAGTATTTT. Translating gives CASSQAVLGVGTDTQYF.

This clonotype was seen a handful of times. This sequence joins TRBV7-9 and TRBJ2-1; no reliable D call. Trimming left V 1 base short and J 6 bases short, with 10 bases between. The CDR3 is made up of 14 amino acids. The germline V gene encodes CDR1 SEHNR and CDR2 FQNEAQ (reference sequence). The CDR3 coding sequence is TGTGCCAGCAGCTTAGTATATGTGAGCAATGAGCAGTTCTTC. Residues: CASSLVYVSNEQFF.

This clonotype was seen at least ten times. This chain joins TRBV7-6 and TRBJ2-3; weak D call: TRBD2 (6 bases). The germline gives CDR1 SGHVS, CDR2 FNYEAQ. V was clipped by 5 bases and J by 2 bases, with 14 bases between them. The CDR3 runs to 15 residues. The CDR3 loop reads CASSAGTLHTDTQYF. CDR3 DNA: TGTGCCAGCAGCGCCGGGACTCTACACACAGATACGCAGTATTTT.